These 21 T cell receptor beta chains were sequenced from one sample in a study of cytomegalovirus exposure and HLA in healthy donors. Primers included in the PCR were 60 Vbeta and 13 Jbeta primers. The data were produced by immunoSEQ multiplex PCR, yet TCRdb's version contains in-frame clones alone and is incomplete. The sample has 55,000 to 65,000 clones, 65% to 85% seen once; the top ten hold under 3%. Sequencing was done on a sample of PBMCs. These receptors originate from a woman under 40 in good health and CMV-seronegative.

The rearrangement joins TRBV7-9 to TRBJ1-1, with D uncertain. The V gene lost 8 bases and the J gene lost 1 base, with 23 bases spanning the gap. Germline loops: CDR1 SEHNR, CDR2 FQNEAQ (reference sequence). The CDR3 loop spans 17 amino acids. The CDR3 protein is CASGTPREGETNTEAFF. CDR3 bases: TGTGCCAGCGGCACCCCCAGAGAGGGCGAAACGAACACTGAAGCTTTCTTT.

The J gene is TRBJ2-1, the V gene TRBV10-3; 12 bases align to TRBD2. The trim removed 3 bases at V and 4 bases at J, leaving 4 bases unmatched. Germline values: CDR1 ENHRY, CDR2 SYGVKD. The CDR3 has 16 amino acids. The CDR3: CAISDLTSGGYNEQFF. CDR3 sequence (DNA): TGTGCCATCAGTGACCTGACTAGCGGGGGTTACAATGAGCAGTTCTTC.

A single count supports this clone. The CDR3 protein is CASSFRGAVVGANVLTF. The CDR3, as DNA: TGTGCCAGCAGTTTCCGGGGGGCAGTGGTTGGGGCCAACGTCCTGACTTTC. V gene TRBV27 combines with J gene TRBJ2-6; maybe TRBD2 (7 bases). Germline V gives CDR1 MNHEY, CDR2 SMNVEV (reference sequence). The CDR3 sequence is 17 residues long. Trimming pared 3 bases from V and 3 bases from J, leaving 15 bases between.

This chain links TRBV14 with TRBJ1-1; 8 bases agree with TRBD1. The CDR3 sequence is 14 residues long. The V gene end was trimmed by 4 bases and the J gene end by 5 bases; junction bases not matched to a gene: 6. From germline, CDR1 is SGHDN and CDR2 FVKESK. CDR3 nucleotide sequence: TGTGCCAGCAGCCTTCTAACAGGGGGAACTGAAGCTTTCTTT. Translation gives CASSLLTGGTEAFF.

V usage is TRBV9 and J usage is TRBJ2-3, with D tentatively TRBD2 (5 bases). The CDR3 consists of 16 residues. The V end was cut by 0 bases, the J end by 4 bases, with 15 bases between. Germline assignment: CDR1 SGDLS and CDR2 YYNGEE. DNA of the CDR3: TGTGCCAGCAGCGTAGGGGCCACGGAGGAGGCAGATACGCAGTATTTT. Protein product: CASSVGATEEADTQYF.

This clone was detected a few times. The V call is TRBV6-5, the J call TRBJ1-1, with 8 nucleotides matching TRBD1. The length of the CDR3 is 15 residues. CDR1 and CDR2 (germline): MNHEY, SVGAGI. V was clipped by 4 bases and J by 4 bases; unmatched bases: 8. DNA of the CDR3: TGTGCCAGCAGTTGGTCCAGGGACAGGAGCACTGAAGCTTTCTTT. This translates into CASSWSRDRSTEAFF.

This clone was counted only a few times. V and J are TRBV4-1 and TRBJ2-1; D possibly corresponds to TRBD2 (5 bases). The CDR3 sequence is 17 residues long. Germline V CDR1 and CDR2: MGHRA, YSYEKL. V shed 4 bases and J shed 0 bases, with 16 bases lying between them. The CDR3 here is CASSPQWEPSSYNEQFF. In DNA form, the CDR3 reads TGCGCCAGCAGCCCGCAGTGGGAGCCAAGCTCCTACAATGAGCAGTTCTTC.

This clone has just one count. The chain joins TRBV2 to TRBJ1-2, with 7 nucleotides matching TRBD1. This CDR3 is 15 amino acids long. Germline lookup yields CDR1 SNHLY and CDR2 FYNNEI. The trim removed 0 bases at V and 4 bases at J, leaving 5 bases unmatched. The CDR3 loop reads CASSEAQAGGYGYTF. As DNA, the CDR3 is TGTGCCAGCAGTGAAGCGCAGGCAGGGGGCTATGGCTACACCTTC.

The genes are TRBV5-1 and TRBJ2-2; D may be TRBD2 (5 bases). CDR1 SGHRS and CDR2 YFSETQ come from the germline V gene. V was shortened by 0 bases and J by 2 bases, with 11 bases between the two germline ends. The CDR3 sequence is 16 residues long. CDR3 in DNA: TGCGCCAGCAGCTTGGGCGACGGACTTAACACCGGGGAGCTGTTTTTT. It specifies CASSLGDGLNTGELFF. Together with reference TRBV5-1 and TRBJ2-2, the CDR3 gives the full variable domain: KAGVTQTPRYLIKTRGQQVTLSCSPISGHRSVSWYQQTPGQGLQFLFEYFSETQRNKGNFPGRFSGRQFSNSRSEMNVSTLELGDSALYLCASSLGDGLNTGELFFGEGSRLTVL.

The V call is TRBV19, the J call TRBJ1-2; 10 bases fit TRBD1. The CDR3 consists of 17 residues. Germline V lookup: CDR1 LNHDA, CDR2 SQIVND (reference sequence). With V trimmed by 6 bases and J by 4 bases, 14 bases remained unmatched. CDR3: CASRDPGQGPSVYGYTF. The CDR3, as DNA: TGTGCCAGTAGAGACCCGGGACAGGGGCCTAGTGTCTATGGCTACACCTTC.

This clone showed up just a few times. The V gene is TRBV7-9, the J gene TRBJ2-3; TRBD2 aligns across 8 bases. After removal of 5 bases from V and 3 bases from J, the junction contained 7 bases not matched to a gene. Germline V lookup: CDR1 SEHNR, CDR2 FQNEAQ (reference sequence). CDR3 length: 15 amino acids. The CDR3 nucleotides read TGTGCCAGCAGCCCAAGCGGGAGAGGTACAGATACGCAGTATTTT. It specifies CASSPSGRGTDTQYF.

The DNA for the CDR3 is TGTGCCAGCAGCTTTTCCTCGGGACAGGGGGTGAACGAGCAGTACTTC. This gives the protein CASSFSSGQGVNEQYF. The gene calls are TRBV6-6 and TRBJ2-7; 11 positions agree with TRBD1. CDR3 length: 16 residues. CDR1 is MNHNY, CDR2 SVGAGI, per germline (reference sequence). V trimming: 6 bases; J trimming: 5 bases; junction bases outside the gene matches: 12.

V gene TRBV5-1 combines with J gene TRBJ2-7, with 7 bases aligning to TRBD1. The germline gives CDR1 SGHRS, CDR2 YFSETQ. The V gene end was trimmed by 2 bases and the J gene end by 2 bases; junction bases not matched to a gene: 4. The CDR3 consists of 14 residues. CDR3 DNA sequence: TGCGCCAGCAGCTTCACGGGACAGCCCTACGAGCAGTACGTC. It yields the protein CASSFTGQPYEQYV.

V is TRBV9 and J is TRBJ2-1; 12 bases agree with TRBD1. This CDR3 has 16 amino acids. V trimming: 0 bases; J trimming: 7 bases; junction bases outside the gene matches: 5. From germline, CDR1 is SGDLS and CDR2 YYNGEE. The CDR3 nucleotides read TGTGCCAGCAGCGTAGCCGGGACAGGGGGCATGAATGAGCAGTTCTTC. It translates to CASSVAGTGGMNEQFF.

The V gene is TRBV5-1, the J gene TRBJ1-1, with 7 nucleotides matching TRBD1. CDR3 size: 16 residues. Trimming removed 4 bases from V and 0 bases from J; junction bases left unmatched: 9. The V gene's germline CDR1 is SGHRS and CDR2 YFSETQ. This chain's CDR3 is CASSPLGDSLNTEAFF. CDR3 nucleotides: TGCGCCAGCAGCCCCTTAGGGGACAGCCTGAACACTGAAGCTTTCTTT.

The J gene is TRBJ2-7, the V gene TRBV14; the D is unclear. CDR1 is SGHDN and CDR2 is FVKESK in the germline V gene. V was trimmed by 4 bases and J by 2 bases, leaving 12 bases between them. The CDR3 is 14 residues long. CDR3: CASSRGRPAYEQYV. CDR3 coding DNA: TGTGCCAGCAGCCGTGGCAGGCCGGCCTACGAGCAGTACGTC.

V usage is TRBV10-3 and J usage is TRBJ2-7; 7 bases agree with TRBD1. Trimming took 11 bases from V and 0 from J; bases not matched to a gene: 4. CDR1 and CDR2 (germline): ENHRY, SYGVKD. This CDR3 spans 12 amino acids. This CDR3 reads CAAGDSSYEQYV. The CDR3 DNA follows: TGTGCCGCAGGGGACAGCTCCTACGAGCAGTACGTC.

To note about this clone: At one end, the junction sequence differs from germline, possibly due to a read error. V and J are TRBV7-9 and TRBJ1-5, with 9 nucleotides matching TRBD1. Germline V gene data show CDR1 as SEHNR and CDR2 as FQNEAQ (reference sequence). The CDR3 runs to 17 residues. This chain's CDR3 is CSSSPGTGQYSNQPQHF. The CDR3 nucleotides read TGTTCCAGCAGTCCCGGGACAGGGCAATATAGCAATCAGCCCCAGCATTTT. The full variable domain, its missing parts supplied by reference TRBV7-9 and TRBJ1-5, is DTGVSQNPRHKITKRGQNVTFRCDPISEHNRLYWYRQTLGQGPEFLTYFQNEAQLEKSRLLSDRFSAERPKGSFSTLEIQRTEQGDSAMYLCSSSPGTGQYSNQPQHFGDGTRLSIL.

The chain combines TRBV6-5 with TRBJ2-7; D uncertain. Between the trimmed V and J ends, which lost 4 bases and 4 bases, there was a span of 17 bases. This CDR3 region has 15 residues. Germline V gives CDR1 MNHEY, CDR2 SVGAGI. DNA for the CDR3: TGTGCCAGCAGTTCCATTGGCAAAAGCGCTTACGAGCAGTACGTC. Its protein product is CASSSIGKSAYEQYV.

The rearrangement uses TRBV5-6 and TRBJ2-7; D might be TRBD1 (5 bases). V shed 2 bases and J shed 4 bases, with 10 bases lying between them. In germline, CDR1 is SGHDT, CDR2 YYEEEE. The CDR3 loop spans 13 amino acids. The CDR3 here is CASSLGHFYEQYV. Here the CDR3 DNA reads TGTGCCAGCAGCTTAGGACATTTTTACGAGCAGTACGTC.

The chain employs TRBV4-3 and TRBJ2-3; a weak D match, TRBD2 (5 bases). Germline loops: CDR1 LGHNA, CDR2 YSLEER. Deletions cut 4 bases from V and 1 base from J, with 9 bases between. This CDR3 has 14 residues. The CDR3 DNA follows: TGCGCCAGCAGCCTTAGCGCGCGCACAGATACGCAGTATTTT. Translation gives CASSLSARTDTQYF.